The 25 T cell receptor beta chains given below trace back to one sample, sequenced in a study of CXCR3-negative and CXCR3-positive naive CD8 T cells. Study outcomes and limitations: Hydrophobicity of TRB CDR3s was greater in CXCR3-positive naive cells than in CXCR3-negative naive cells.

The TRB cDNA libraries were prepared by 5' RACE with UMI labels. TCRdb re-analyzed the 5' RACE reads; it lists each CDR3 protein once, without DNA. Recorded for this sample: 120,000 to 150,000 distinct CDR3 sequences. No cognate antigen is known for these TCRs. Sequencing was done on a sample of naive CXCR3+ CD8+ T cells from blood. Subset denoted: CD45RO-CCR7+CD27+CD95- naive CD8+ T cells expressing CXCR3 (TNR3+). The source of these receptors is a human donor in good health. Some clones in this sample may be carry-over from other donors' samples.

CDR3 sequence reads: CARDTPDNEQFF. The rearrangement uses TRBV10-1 and TRBJ2-1; the D call of TRBD1 rests on TCRdb alone, since no DNA is present to check it. The CDR3 sequence is 12 residues long. CDR1 WNHNN and CDR2 SYGVQD come from the germline V gene (reference sequence).

The chain is built from TRBV7-2 and TRBJ1-2; the D gene TCRdb calls, TRBD1, cannot be checked with no DNA. The length of the CDR3 is 14 residues. Germline values: CDR1 SGHTA, CDR2 FQGNSA. The CDR3 reads CASSLGSGDYGYTF.

The CDR3 region is CASSPTSSPADTQYF. The J gene is TRBJ2-3, the V gene TRBV18; TCRdb names TRBD2, which stays unverified in the absence of DNA. Per the germline V gene, CDR1 is KGHSH and CDR2 is LQKENI. This CDR3 is built from 15 residues.

The rearrangement uses TRBV18 and TRBJ1-1. This CDR3 has 13 residues. From germline, CDR1 is KGHSH and CDR2 LQKENI. CDR3 loop: CASSDRRDTEAFF.

The CDR3 protein is CASSEHRDHYGYTF. The J gene is TRBJ1-2, the V gene TRBV9; checking the TCRdb D call of TRBD1 is not possible without DNA. The CDR3 runs 14 residues. The germline V gene has CDR1 SGDLS and CDR2 YYNGEE.

This chain joins TRBV6-6 and TRBJ2-1. CDR3 size: 15 residues. Per the germline V gene, CDR1 is MNHNY and CDR2 is SVGAGI (reference sequence). The CDR3 is CASSYTGDSYNEQFF.

The CDR3 is CASELTGEGANVLTF. The chain couples TRBV6-1 to TRBJ2-6; TCRdb outputs TRBD1, but without DNA this stays unchecked. From germline, CDR1 is MNHNS and CDR2 SASEGT. This CDR3 has 15 residues.

The V and J genes are TRBV28 and TRBJ2-7; TCRdb indicates TRBD1, and absent DNA this call remains unverified. This CDR3 has 15 amino acids. Germline CDR1 MDHEN, CDR2 SYDVKM. The CDR3 is CASSFRGRSSYEQYF.

The chain joins TRBV20-1 to TRBJ2-2. The V gene's germline CDR1 is DFQATT and CDR2 SNEGSKA (reference sequence). The CDR3 runs 15 residues. The CDR3 region is CSARGLTENTGELFF.

This sequence joins TRBV11-2 and TRBJ2-1; without DNA, the TCRdb call of TRBD2 cannot be checked. Germline CDR1 is SGHAT and CDR2 is FQNNGV. The CDR3 runs 11 residues. CDR3 in amino acids: CACSFGPEQFF. The complete variable domain, with remaining parts taken from reference TRBV11-2 and TRBJ2-1, reads EAGVAQSPRYKIIEKRQSVAFWCNPISGHATLYWYQQILGQGPKLLIQFQNNGVVDDSQLPKDRFSAERLKGVDSTLKIQPAKLEDSAVYLCACSFGPEQFFGPGTRLTVL.

The chain couples TRBV19 to TRBJ2-3; there is no DNA to check the TCRdb D call of TRBD1. Germline V CDR1 and CDR2: LNHDA, SQIVND (reference sequence). This CDR3 has 17 amino acids. The CDR3 spells CASQMGSPGPPTDTQYF.

The chain is built from TRBV12-3 or TRBV12-4 and TRBJ2-2. The CDR3 length is 13 residues. CDR3 sequence: CASSVRNTGELFF.

The chain carries TRBV27 and TRBJ2-5; the D call from TCRdb, TRBD2, cannot be confirmed without DNA. The CDR3 is 18 residues long. Germline CDR1 is MNHEY and CDR2 is SMNVEV (reference sequence). The CDR3 loop reads CASSFSSSGASYQETQYF.

The chain combines TRBV15 with TRBJ2-1. This CDR3 has 15 amino acids. The germline V gene has CDR1 LNHNV and CDR2 YYDKDF (reference sequence). CDR3 residues: CATSRDQTAYNEQFF.

V and J are TRBV5-5 and TRBJ2-7; the D call from TCRdb, TRBD1, cannot be confirmed without DNA. The germline CDR1 and CDR2 sequences are SGHKS and YYEKEE (reference sequence). This CDR3 has 14 residues. The CDR3 sequence: CASSPGTHSYEQYF.

The rearrangement links TRBV9 to TRBJ2-7; TCRdb lists TRBD1, though no DNA is available to test this call. This CDR3 has 13 amino acids. The germline V gene encodes CDR1 SGDLS and CDR2 YYNGEE. The CDR3 spells CASSGTGDYEQYF.

V and J are TRBV29-1 and TRBJ1-2; the TCRdb call, TRBD1, lacks DNA for checking. CDR3 size: 13 residues. Germline V gives CDR1 SQVTM, CDR2 ANQGSEA. This CDR3 reads CSVDTGTVGGYTF.

The V call is TRBV7-9, the J call TRBJ2-3; TCRdb picks TRBD2, but there is no DNA to check that call. There are 17 residues in the CDR3. Germline CDR1 SEHNR, CDR2 FQNEAQ (reference sequence). The chain's CDR3 is CASSSHPSGTSTDTQYF.

The chain uses TRBV10-3 and TRBJ2-3. The CDR3 loop spans 12 amino acids. Germline V gene sequence: CDR1 ENHRY, CDR2 SYGVKD. The CDR3 region is CAISIDADTQYF.

V and J are TRBV10-3 and TRBJ2-1. Germline values: CDR1 ENHRY, CDR2 SYGVKD. This CDR3 contains 12 residues. This CDR3 reads CAISESSNEQFF.

This chain joins TRBV29-1 and TRBJ2-2; without DNA, the TCRdb call of TRBD1 cannot be checked. This CDR3 is built from 13 residues. Germline assignment: CDR1 SQVTM and CDR2 ANQGSEA. The CDR3 reads CSVENQGTGELFF.

The chain employs TRBV19 and TRBJ2-1; TCRdb's D gene call, TRBD1, goes unchecked for lack of DNA. This CDR3 region has 16 residues. CDR1 is LNHDA and CDR2 is SQIVND in the germline V gene (reference sequence). The CDR3 sequence is CASTYPGGSSYNEQFF.

This chain links TRBV25-1 with TRBJ1-2; TCRdb lists TRBD1, though no DNA is available to test this call. The CDR3 is 17 residues long. Germline values: CDR1 MGHDK, CDR2 SYGVNS. CDR3 loop: CASSDLSPTGGKYGYTF.

The gene calls are TRBV4-3 and TRBJ1-2; TCRdb lists TRBD1, though no DNA is available to test this call. The CDR3 extends over 15 amino acids. Per the germline V gene, CDR1 is LGHNA and CDR2 is YSLEER. The CDR3 sequence is CASSQDPGGNYGYTF.

The chain joins TRBV28 to TRBJ2-1; TCRdb outputs TRBD1, but without DNA this stays unchecked. In germline, CDR1 is MDHEN, CDR2 SYDVKM. The CDR3 has 11 residues. CDR3 loop: CASGLAPEQFF.